A single T cell receptor beta chain is shown here with its context. Its antigen is not known. The data derive from a study of vaccination and CD4 T cells after COVID-19. Looking at the study overall: The convalescents comprised six males and four females, two of them Hispanic.

Treatment: approximately nine-day PBMC culture with coronavirus spike peptide pools or control peptides (ViraFEST assay). Peptide-pool expansion of antigen-specific T cells preceded TCR sequencing in ViraFEST. Alongside around 10 IU/ml IL-2 and roughly 9.9 ug/ml peptide pools, PBMCs were cultured at some 2 million per well. The assay that was used to sequence DNA from cultured CD4+ T cells was the Oncomine TCR Beta short-read assay. Genomic DNA extraction was carried out from cultured CD4+ T cells. From the PCR reads, TCRdb called clonotypes with MiXCR, one entry per CDR3 protein. This sample has 13,000 or so distinct CDR3 sequences; 25% to 30% occur once, and the top ten carry approximately 8.3%. The CDR3 is 13 residues long. Trimming cost V 6 bases and J 5 bases; bases outside gene matches: 5.

This TCR was sampled from a human donor who had recovered from COVID-19. The gene calls are TRBV12-3 or TRBV12-4 and TRBJ2-3; 7 nucleotides align to TRBD1. Material for sequencing was CD4+ T cells from blood, cultured in vitro. CDR3 nucleotides: TGTGCCAGCAGCCCGACAGGGTTAGATACGCAGTATTTT. Protein sequence: CASSPTGLDTQYF.